This TCR beta chain was identified during a study of cytomegalovirus exposure and HLA in healthy donors. Study outcomes and limitations: Specificity for CMV antigens was confirmed in vitro for a few of the CMV-associated chains.

Germline loops: CDR1 LNHDA, CDR2 SQIVND (reference sequence). The CDR3 loop spans 15 amino acids. V lost 7 bases and J lost 2; bases outside the gene matches: 9. For this clone: Its specificity is unknown.

The study ran its PCR with 60 Vbeta and 13 Jbeta primers. The method was immunoSEQ multiplex PCR; TCRdb's version includes in-frame clones alone and lacks a portion of them. The table shows more than 95,000 clones, with around 85% occurring only once. The chain is built from TRBV19 and TRBJ2-5; 8 bases are a match to TRBD1. The source is a man younger than 35 in good health and CMV-seropositive. Sequencing was done on a sample of PBMCs. CDR3 nucleotide sequence: TGTGCCAGTATTCAGTACAGGGGGGTTCAAGAGACCCAGTACTTC. Protein: CASIQYRGVQETQYF.